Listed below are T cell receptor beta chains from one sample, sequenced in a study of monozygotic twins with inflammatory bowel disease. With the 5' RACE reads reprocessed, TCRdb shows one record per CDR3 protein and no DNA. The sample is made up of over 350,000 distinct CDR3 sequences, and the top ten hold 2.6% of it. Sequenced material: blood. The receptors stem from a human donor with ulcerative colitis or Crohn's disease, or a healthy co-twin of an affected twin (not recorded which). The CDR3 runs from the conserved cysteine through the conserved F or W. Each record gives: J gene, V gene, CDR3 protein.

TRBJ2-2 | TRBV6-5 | CASSYRGQGDLGGELFF
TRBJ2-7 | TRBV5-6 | CASSLGQGRLYEQYF
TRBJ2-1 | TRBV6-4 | CASSVDEVEQFF
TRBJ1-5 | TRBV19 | CASSTSGREQPQHF
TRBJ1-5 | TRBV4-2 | CASSRDPGLNQPQHF
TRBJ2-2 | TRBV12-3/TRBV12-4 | CASSPYRGANTGELFF
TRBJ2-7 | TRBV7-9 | CASSSLSSGGSYEQYF
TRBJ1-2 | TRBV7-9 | CASSLGWGTGNGYTF
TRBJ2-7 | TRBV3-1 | CASSQFGGGPYEQYF
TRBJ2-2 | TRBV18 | CASSLPITGEGNTGELFF